This T cell receptor (beta chain) was found in a study of blood T cell repertoires in COVID-19 (dated by TCRdb to 2019 to 2021). Context from the whole study: The collaborator samples originated in the United States, Italy and Spain and spanned the acute and convalescent phases of COVID-19. The material from the prospective study consisted of cDNA or gDNA derived from T cells, B-cell-depleted T cells, or PBMCs. The dataset comprised deeply sampled blood TCRbeta repertoires from subjects exposed to, actively infected with, or recovered from COVID-19. The repertoires were made available in a free public database intended to serve as a resource for research on the immune response to SARS-CoV-2. Samples were obtained from the ongoing ImmuneRACE study (first 160 participants) and from about 1,300 subjects provided by 6 global collaborators. The sample metadata nearly always contained a de-identified subject ID, COVID-19 status, age in years and sex. Where available, HLA class I and class II types were taken from metadata supplied by the sample provider and were not determined by assay-based typing. Results and caveats for the whole study, not just this receptor: The quantity of clinical and demographic metadata differed by source and by participant and was supplied without curation.

Concerning this clone itself: The clone's antigen remains unknown. Within one base of it there is no much larger clone, and no base qualities were kept.

Participants in the prospective study were aged about 18 to 95 years, lived in some 24 United States geographic areas, and enrolled through a virtual design. In the prospective study, participants were assigned to cohorts based on the clinical history participants reported in a screening survey and a study questionnaire. For ImmuneRACE Cohort 3, a participant was defined as recovered based on two consecutive negative NP/OP PCR tests, clearance by a healthcare professional, or resolution of symptoms. Each participant in the prospective study had whole blood, serum and a nasopharyngeal or oropharyngeal swab collected by mobile phlebotomists. Prospective study participants could optionally give additional blood draws and questionnaires over an approximately 2-month period. Blood samples from the prospective study were shipped frozen or at room temperature prior to DNA extraction. V has 4 bases trimmed and J has 2 bases trimmed; junction bases matching no gene number 8. There are 16 amino acids in the CDR3, from cysteine to phenylalanine inclusive. The DNA shown is the 48-base CDR3, in frame from base 1. The germline V gene (reference sequence) specifies SGHKS as CDR1 and YYEKEE as CDR2.

TCRbeta CDR3 regions were amplified from genomic DNA using the immunoSEQ Assay, a bias-controlled multiplex PCR. Turning to the authors' computational methods: The number of nucleated cells in each sample was estimated from the amplification of reference gene primers within the assay. To quantify the absolute abundance of each unique TCRbeta CDR3 rearrangement, sequence reads were collapsed and filtered. For each sample, productive Simpson clonality was calculated as the square root of Simpson's diversity index across productive rearrangements. The table was pulled from immuneACCESS by TCRdb, which kept in-frame rearrangements only. Such tables lose some clones; where checked, under half of the loss comes from unresolved V genes, and the rest has no known cause. The V and J calls and clone size are taken from that table; D and trimming were inferred from the DNA. Counted in this sample were hundreds of thousands of clones; roughly 87% of them appeared once. The ten largest clones capture under 3% of the sample.

The source is a young woman who had recovered from COVID-19. The rearranged segments are TRBV5-5 and TRBJ2-5; 10 central bases correspond to TRBD2. The sequencing input was PBMCs or T cells enriched from blood (not recorded which). The sequenced DNA: TGTGCCAGCAGCGCGGGACTAGCGACCCTACAAGAGACCCAGTACTTC. It translates as CASSAGLATLQETQYF.